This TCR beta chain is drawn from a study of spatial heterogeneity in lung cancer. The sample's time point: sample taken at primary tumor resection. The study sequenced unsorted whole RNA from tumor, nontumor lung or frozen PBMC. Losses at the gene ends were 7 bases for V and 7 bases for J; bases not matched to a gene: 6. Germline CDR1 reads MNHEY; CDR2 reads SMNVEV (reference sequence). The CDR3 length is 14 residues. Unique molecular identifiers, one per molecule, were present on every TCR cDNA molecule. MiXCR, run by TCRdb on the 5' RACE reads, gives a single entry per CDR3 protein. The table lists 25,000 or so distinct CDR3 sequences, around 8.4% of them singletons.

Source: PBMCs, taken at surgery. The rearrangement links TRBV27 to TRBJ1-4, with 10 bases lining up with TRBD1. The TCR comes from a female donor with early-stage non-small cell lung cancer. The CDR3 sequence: CASKGQGFSEKLFF. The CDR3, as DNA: TGTGCCAGCAAGGGACAGGGGTTCAGTGAAAAACTGTTTTTT. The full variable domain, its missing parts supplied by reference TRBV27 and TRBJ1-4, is EAQVTQNPRYLITVTGKKLTVTCSQNMNHEYMSWYRQDPGLGLRQIYYSMNVEVTDKGDVPEGYKVSRKEKRNFPLILESPSPNQTSLYFCASKGQGFSEKLFFGSGTQLSVL.